This T cell receptor (beta chain) was observed in a study of blood T cells in healthy people across ages. On this clonotype: Its antigen is undetermined.

Broader study findings: Donor CMV infection status was unknown, possibly confounding age-related changes in expanded clonotypes. Whereas aged donors had fewer naive CD4+ cells, long-lived donors had more of them and higher diversity.

CDR1 MNHEY and CDR2 SVGAGI come from the germline V gene. This CDR3 spans 15 amino acids. Losses at the gene ends were 2 bases for V and 4 bases for J; bases not matched to a gene: 6. It was with a sample-barcoded 5' primer and a J-beta primer mix that a second PCR of roughly 6 to 11 cycles was run. TCRdb independently ran MiXCR on the 5' RACE reads; one entry per CDR3 protein. The sample holds about 760,000 distinct CDR3 sequences; about 25% are singletons and the top ten take more than 8.5%. The data also belong to a second study, concerning T cells of mothers and their children.

This sequence originates from a boy between 10 and 17 years old in good health. Specimen: blood. This chain connects TRBV6-5 to TRBJ2-5, with 8 positions matching TRBD2. The CDR3 region is CASSYGTRRAETQYF. The CDR3 coding sequence is TGTGCCAGCAGTTACGGGACTAGAAGGGCAGAGACCCAGTACTTC.